This TCR beta chain was captured by sequencing in a study of blood T cell repertoires in COVID-19. Sequenced by immunoSEQ multiplex PCR; TCRdb stores in-frame clones only, minus some. Of around 300,000 clones listed, 65% to 90% were seen once; the top ten hold approximately 7.6%. Trimming stripped 3 bases from V and 6 bases from J, with 11 bases between. Per germline, CDR1 MNHEY and CDR2 SMNVEV (reference sequence). The CDR3 has 13 amino acids. Sequencing was carried out using peripheral blood. The sequence was collected from a human donor in a cohort sampled during active COVID-19. The J gene is TRBJ1-1, the V gene TRBV27, with D tentatively TRBD1 (6 bases). The CDR3 spells CASSLRGKAEAFF. DNA for the CDR3: TGTGCCAGCAGTTTGAGGGGGAAGGCTGAAGCTTTCTTT.